These 14 T cell receptor beta chains came from one sample sequenced in a study of blood T cells in healthy people across ages. Through a sample-barcoded 5' primer and a J-beta primer mix, a second PCR was run for roughly 6 to 11 cycles. Using its own MiXCR run on the 5' RACE reads, TCRdb lists one record per CDR3 protein. The sample lists approximately 940,000 distinct CDR3 sequences, around 46% occurring once. The sequenced material came from blood. The receptors come from a man between 25 and 39 years old in good health.

The chain carries TRBV7-2 and TRBJ2-1; 12 bases map to TRBD2. Germline V CDR1 and CDR2: SGHTA, FQGNSA. With 5 bases clipped from V and 7 bases from J, the junction kept 6 bases outside the gene matches. This CDR3 region has 15 residues. The CDR3 protein is CASSRTSGVRNEQFF. The CDR3, as DNA: TGTGCCAGCAGCCGGACTAGCGGGGTTAGGAATGAGCAGTTCTTC.

V and J are TRBV27 and TRBJ1-5, with TRBD1 matching over 12 bases. Per the germline V gene, CDR1 is MNHEY and CDR2 is SMNVEV (reference sequence). Trimming removed 1 base from V and 11 bases from J; junction bases left unmatched: 3. The CDR3 loop spans 14 amino acids. CDR3 sequence (DNA): TGTGCCAGCAGTTTATGGGGACAGGGGGCGACCCAGCATTTT. Its translation: CASSLWGQGATQHF.

The chain's CDR3 is CASSPGTGSMYEQYF. In nucleotides, the CDR3 is TGTGCCAGCAGCCCGGGGACAGGGAGCATGTACGAGCAGTACTTC. The chain uses TRBV9 and TRBJ2-5; TRBD1 agrees at 9 bases. The J call may be in error: the DNA end matches TRBJ2-7 better. Germline loops: CDR1 SGDLS, CDR2 YYNGEE. This CDR3 has 15 amino acids.

This clonotype came up once. J is TRBJ2-4 and V is TRBV7-9; D gene uncertain. Germline V gene lookup returns CDR1 SEHNR and CDR2 FQNEAQ (reference sequence). Trimming stripped 5 bases from V and 6 bases from J, with 20 bases between. The CDR3 is 16 amino acids. DNA for the CDR3: TGTGCCAGCAGCCAGAAGGGCAGCCATAGAGGAAACATTCAGTACTTC. It translates to CASSQKGSHRGNIQYF.

This chain uses TRBV4-3 with TRBJ2-7; D not resolved. Germline loops: CDR1 LGHNA, CDR2 YSLEER. Trimming took off 1 base at V and 3 bases at J, with 13 bases between the two ends. This CDR3 region has 15 residues. Here the CDR3 reads CASSQGAESLYEQYF. DNA for the CDR3: TGCGCCAGCAGCCAAGGGGCAGAGAGCCTCTACGAGCAGTACTTC.

Only a few counts were recorded for this clonotype. V and J are TRBV20-1 and TRBJ1-1; D call uncertain. V was trimmed by 6 bases and J by 1 base, leaving 15 bases between them. The CDR3 runs to 14 residues. Germline V gives CDR1 DFQATT, CDR2 SNEGSKA (reference sequence). CDR3 region: CSALHLPANTEAFF. The CDR3 DNA follows: TGCAGTGCCCTACATCTGCCAGCGAACACTGAAGCTTTCTTT.

V is TRBV7-3 and J is TRBJ2-1; no reliable D call. The CDR3 contains 14 residues. Germline V gives CDR1 SGHTA, CDR2 FQGTGA. V dropped 0 bases and J dropped 8 bases, with 11 bases sitting between them. The CDR3 protein is CASSLTGSRDEQFF. The CDR3 coding sequence is TGTGCCAGCAGCTTAACCGGTTCTAGGGATGAGCAGTTCTTC.

This chain links TRBV7-9 with TRBJ1-2, with D unclear. The CDR3 length is 13 residues. With 5 bases removed from V and 5 bases from J, the gap between germline ends came to 12 bases. Germline loops: CDR1 SEHNR, CDR2 FQNEAQ (reference sequence). The CDR3 coding sequence is TGTGCCAGCAGCCCCCGCCGAATTTATGGCTACACCTTC. The encoded protein is CASSPRRIYGYTF.

The V and J genes are TRBV7-8 and TRBJ1-2; 9 bases line up with TRBD1. The CDR3 is 15 amino acids. Germline lookup yields CDR1 SGHVS and CDR2 FQNEAQ. V lost 0 bases and J lost 5; bases outside the gene matches: 4. CDR3 amino acids: CASSLAGQGLYGYTF. The CDR3 region has the DNA TGTGCCAGCAGCTTAGCGGGACAGGGCCTTTATGGCTACACCTTC.

This chain uses TRBV4-3 with TRBJ1-6; D uncertain. The V gene lost 4 bases and the J gene lost 7 bases, with 14 bases spanning the gap. From germline, CDR1 is LGHNA and CDR2 YSLEER. The CDR3 has 15 amino acids. The CDR3 sequence is CASSRAGNRNSPLHF. The CDR3 DNA reads as TGCGCCAGCAGCCGGGCAGGAAATCGGAATTCACCCCTCCACTTT.

Comments on this clonotype: One end of the junction does not line up with germline, which may come from a read error. J is TRBJ2-5 and V is TRBV4-1; D unresolved. The DNA end is more similar to TRBJ2-7, so the J call may be wrong. The CDR3 has 15 amino acids. Germline V CDR1 and CDR2: MGHRA, YSYEKL. CDR3 residues: CASGQAFGGINEQYF. The CDR3 nucleotides are TGCGCCAGCGGCCAAGCATTTGGCGGAATAAACGAGCAGTACTTC.

This clonotype has a handful of counts. V usage is TRBV4-1 and J usage is TRBJ2-1, with 9 bases fitting TRBD2. J was trimmed by 7 bases and V by 0 bases; bases with no gene match: 10. CDR1 MGHRA and CDR2 YSYEKL come from the germline V gene. The CDR3 has 17 residues. The CDR3 loop is CASSQDGASGVLNEQFF. CDR3 bases: TGCGCCAGCAGCCAAGATGGGGCTAGCGGGGTTTTAAATGAGCAGTTCTTC.

This clonotype was detected a few times. The chain has TRBV11-3 and TRBJ2-1; a weak D match, TRBD2 (6 bases). Germline lookup yields CDR1 SGHNT and CDR2 YENEEA. Trimming removed 5 bases from V and 10 bases from J, with 15 bases in between. The CDR3 loop spans 13 amino acids. CDR3 loop: CASSAGLGGEQFF. CDR3 DNA sequence: TGTGCCAGCAGCGCCGGACTTGGGGGGGAGCAGTTCTTC. The full variable domain, with the rest looked up from reference TRBV11-3 and TRBJ2-1, is EAGVVQSPRYKIIEKKQPVAFWCNPISGHNTLYWYLQNLGQGPELLIRYENEEAVDDSQLPKDRFSAERLKGVDSTLKIQPAELGDSAVYLCASSAGLGGEQFFGPGTRLTVL.

The gene calls are TRBV6-5 and TRBJ2-3; 9 bases line up with TRBD2. This CDR3 contains 16 residues. Per the germline V gene, CDR1 is MNHEY and CDR2 is SVGAGI. The V segment lost 6 bases and the J segment 0 bases; nucleotides outside the gene matches: 7. The CDR3 loop reads CASRATLAGSTDTQYF. CDR3 in DNA: TGTGCCAGCAGGGCAACTCTAGCGGGGAGCACAGATACGCAGTATTTT.